One and the same sample provided the 16 T cell receptor beta chains below, sequenced in a study of blood T cell repertoires in COVID-19. The protocol was immunoSEQ multiplex PCR, while the TCRdb copy is restricted to in-frame clones and leaves out a portion. The data show approximately 200,000 clones, with around 84% seen just once and around 20% held by the top ten. Sequences were obtained from PBMCs or T cells enriched from blood (not recorded which). These receptors were obtained from a man aged 35-49 years who had recovered from COVID-19.

V is TRBV7-2 and J is TRBJ2-1, with D maybe TRBD1 (6 bases). Germline CDR1 is SGHTA and CDR2 is FQGNSA. V lost 6 bases, J lost 6 bases, and 24 bases lay in between. CDR3 length equals 17 residues. For the CDR3, the DNA is TGTGCCAGCAGTCCCACCCTAGGGGGTTTTTCCCTCAATGAGCAGTTCTTC. Translation: CASSPTLGGFSLNEQFF. Drawing the rest from reference TRBV7-2 and TRBJ2-1, the complete variable domain is GAGVSQSPSNKVTEKGKDVELRCDPISGHTALYWYRQSLGQGLEFLIYFQGNSAPDKSGLPSDRFSAERTGGSVSTLTIQRTQQEDSAVYLCASSPTLGGFSLNEQFFGPGTRLTVL.

The CDR3 protein is CASSFRETQYF. CDR3 nucleotide sequence: TGTGCCAGCAGCTTCCGGGAGACCCAGTACTTC. The gene calls are TRBV7-8 and TRBJ2-5; D is unclear. Trimming pared 3 bases from V and 5 bases from J, leaving 4 bases between. Germline V gene data show CDR1 as SGHVS and CDR2 as FQNEAQ. The CDR3 totals 11 residues.

This chain joins TRBV10-3 and TRBJ2-3; 7 bases align to TRBD1. V lost 0 bases and J lost 2; bases outside the gene matches: 14. The CDR3 totals 19 residues. CDR1 ENHRY and CDR2 SYGVKD come from the germline V gene. The CDR3 region is CAISESEQGFEGITDTQYF. The CDR3 bases are TGTGCCATCAGTGAGTCGGAACAGGGGTTCGAGGGAATCACAGATACGCAGTATTTT.

This CDR3 reads CASRGQVMNTEAFF. The DNA of the CDR3 is TGTGCCAGCAGGGGACAGGTAATGAACACTGAAGCTTTCTTT. The rearrangement links TRBV6-5 to TRBJ1-1, with 8 bases lining up with TRBD1. J lost 0 bases, V lost 6 bases, and 3 bases had no gene match. The CDR3 is made up of 14 amino acids. Germline V gene lookup returns CDR1 MNHEY and CDR2 SVGAGI.

Many counts were recorded for this clone. CDR3 DNA: TGCGCCAGCAGCTTGCAGTTGGGCAGGGGAGACTCACCCCTCCACTTT. Translating gives CASSLQLGRGDSPLHF. The chain has TRBV5-1 and TRBJ1-6, with D perhaps TRBD1 (6 bases). The V end was cut by 1 base, the J end by 10 bases, with 18 bases between. There are 16 residues in the CDR3. CDR1 SGHRS and CDR2 YFSETQ come from the germline V gene. Filled out from reference TRBV5-1 and TRBJ1-6, the complete variable domain reads KAGVTQTPRYLIKTRGQQVTLSCSPISGHRSVSWYQQTPGQGLQFLFEYFSETQRNKGNFPGRFSGRQFSNSRSEMNVSTLELGDSALYLCASSLQLGRGDSPLHFGNGTRLTVT.

CDR3 region: CASSWRGGGEQYF. DNA for the CDR3: TGTGCCAGCAGCTGGCGGGGCGGGGGGGAGCAGTACTTC. The chain recombines TRBV27 with TRBJ2-7, with 8 bases identical to TRBD2. Looked up from germline, CDR1 is MNHEY and CDR2 is SMNVEV (reference sequence). The V gene end was trimmed by 6 bases and the J gene end by 7 bases; junction bases not matched to a gene: 8. The CDR3 runs to 13 residues.

The V gene is TRBV28, the J gene TRBJ2-7; D possibly corresponds to TRBD1 (6 bases). Germline loops: CDR1 MDHEN, CDR2 SYDVKM. This CDR3 has 14 residues. V lost 2 bases to trimming and J lost 6 bases, with 14 bases between them. The CDR3 region is CASSLGQLGREQYF. CDR3 coding DNA: TGTGCCAGCAGTTTAGGACAGCTGGGCCGCGAGCAGTACTTC.

The V gene is TRBV18, the J gene TRBJ1-1; 8 bases fit TRBD1. Trimming at V came to 4 bases and at J to 1 base, leaving 5 bases not matched to a gene. CDR3 length equals 15 residues. The germline V gene encodes CDR1 KGHSH and CDR2 LQKENI. CDR3 DNA sequence: TGTGCCAGCTCACGAGGACAGGGATCGAACACTGAAGCTTTCTTT. It translates to CASSRGQGSNTEAFF.

The chain carries TRBV5-1 and TRBJ2-2, with D possibly TRBD2 on 5 matching bases. V lost 0 bases and J 3 bases, leaving 9 bases between the germline ends. The CDR3 sequence is 15 residues long. From germline, CDR1 is SGHRS and CDR2 YFSETQ. The CDR3 is CASSLGGLDTGELFF. The CDR3 bases are TGCGCCAGCAGCTTGGGCGGGTTAGACACCGGGGAGCTGTTTTTT.

The chain is built from TRBV9 and TRBJ2-5; TRBD2 aligns across 7 bases. V lost 7 bases to trimming and J lost 3 bases; unmatched junction nucleotides: 9. The CDR3 runs to 14 residues. Per germline, CDR1 SGDLS and CDR2 YYNGEE. The DNA of the CDR3 is TGTGCCAGCTGTGGGGAGGGGCGGGAAGAGACCCAGTACTTC. Translated, it gives CASCGEGREETQYF. Supplemented by reference TRBV9 and TRBJ2-5, the full variable domain reads DSGVTQTPKHLITATGQRVTLRCSPRSGDLSVYWYQQSLDQGLQFLIQYYNGEERAKGNILERFSAQQFPDLHSELNLSSLELGDSALYFCASCGEGREETQYFGPGTRLLVL.

This chain links TRBV5-1 with TRBJ2-2, with 12 bases lining up with TRBD2. The V gene end was trimmed by 4 bases and the J gene end by 0 bases; junction bases not matched to a gene: 4. CDR3 length: 17 amino acids. Germline V gene data show CDR1 as SGHRS and CDR2 as YFSETQ. The CDR3 reads CASSPRTSGANTGELFF. In DNA, the CDR3 is TGCGCCAGCAGCCCCAGGACTAGCGGGGCGAACACCGGGGAGCTGTTTTTT. The full variable domain, with the rest looked up from reference TRBV5-1 and TRBJ2-2, is KAGVTQTPRYLIKTRGQQVTLSCSPISGHRSVSWYQQTPGQGLQFLFEYFSETQRNKGNFPGRFSGRQFSNSRSEMNVSTLELGDSALYLCASSPRTSGANTGELFFGEGSRLTVL.

V and J are TRBV5-4 and TRBJ2-7; the D is unclear. The CDR3 length is 12 residues. Trimming pared 3 bases from V and 7 bases from J, leaving 11 bases between. Germline V CDR1 and CDR2: SGHNT, YYREEE (reference sequence). CDR3 DNA sequence: TGTGCCAGCAGCTCCCCTCCCGAGGAGCAGTACTTC. It yields the protein CASSSPPEEQYF.

The genes are TRBV19 and TRBJ1-2; D gene ambiguous. The CDR3 is 14 residues long. In germline, CDR1 is LNHDA, CDR2 SQIVND (reference sequence). The germline V and J ends were trimmed by 3 bases and 8 bases, with 16 bases remaining between them. This CDR3 is CASSIDAPSGGYTF. CDR3 nucleotides: TGTGCCAGTAGTATCGACGCACCCTCGGGGGGCTACACCTTC.

The genes are TRBV4-1 and TRBJ1-6, with TRBD1 matching 8 bases. V shed 7 bases and J 5 bases; nucleotides not matched to a gene: 4. This CDR3 is 14 amino acids long. Germline V gene sequence: CDR1 MGHRA, CDR2 YSYEKL. The CDR3 here is CASTRTGNNSPLHF. For the CDR3, the DNA is TGCGCCAGCACACGGACAGGGAATAATTCACCCCTCCACTTT.

This rearrangement joins TRBV2 to TRBJ1-6; D is perhaps TRBD1 (5 bases). In germline, CDR1 is SNHLY, CDR2 FYNNEI. Trimming cost V 3 bases and J 5 bases, with 11 bases left between them. The CDR3 contains 15 residues. This CDR3 is CASSDRDRDNSPLHF. The CDR3 bases are TGTGCCAGCAGTGATAGAGACAGAGATAATTCACCCCTCCACTTT.

The chain carries TRBV28 and TRBJ2-7; no reliable D call. This CDR3 contains 11 residues. Germline CDR1 reads MDHEN; CDR2 reads SYDVKM. The CDR3 DNA reads TGTGCTGTCCAGAAACCCTACGAGCAGTACTTC. It encodes CAVQKPYEQYF.